Listed here are 25 T cell receptor beta chains from one sample, sequenced in a study of shared clonotypes between healthy human individuals. The method was immunoSEQ multiplex PCR; TCRdb's version includes in-frame clones alone and lacks a portion of them. The sample lists some 1,100,000 clones; around 78% were seen once. Input material: memory CD4+ T cells from PBMCs. Sample subset: CD45RA-negative fraction. Source of these receptors: a man aged 18 to 29 in good health. Some clones in this sample may be carry-over from other donors' samples.

This clone was counted a few times. This chain connects TRBV2 to TRBJ2-5; maybe TRBD2 (6 bases). This CDR3 region has 13 residues. Trimming pared 6 bases from V and 5 bases from J, leaving 13 bases between. The germline V gene has CDR1 SNHLY and CDR2 FYNNEI. The CDR3 protein is CASSGDSGETQYF. CDR3 sequence (DNA): TGTGCCAGCAGCGGAGACAGCGGGGAGACCCAGTACTTC.

The rearrangement joins TRBV29-1 to TRBJ1-2; D gene ambiguous. V lost 4 bases and J 1 base, leaving 10 bases between the germline ends. The germline CDR1 and CDR2 sequences are SQVTM and ANQGSEA. The CDR3 contains 13 residues. CDR3 sequence (DNA): TGCAGCGTTGTCGGGAGCCTTAACTATGGCTACACCTTC. Its translation is CSVVGSLNYGYTF. Full variable domain (outside the CDR3, taken from reference TRBV29-1 and TRBJ1-2): SAVISQKPSRDICQRGTSLTIQCQVDSQVTMMFWYRQQPGQSLTLIATANQGSEATYESGFVIDKFPISRPNLTFSTLTVSNMSPEDSSIYLCSVVGSLNYGYTFGSGTRLTVV.

This clone was observed a few times. The chain has TRBV7-9 and TRBJ2-1; TRBD2 matches at 10 bases. Looked up from germline, CDR1 is SEHNR and CDR2 is FQNEAQ (reference sequence). V lost 5 bases, J lost 9 bases, and 19 bases stayed unmatched. The CDR3 extends over 18 amino acids. CDR3 coding DNA: TGTGCCAGCAGCCCGTGGGGCAGGGGGCTAGCGGGAGCAGGTGAGCAGTTCTTC. This encodes CASSPWGRGLAGAGEQFF.

The chain joins TRBV7-2 to TRBJ2-5; possibly TRBD2 for D (5 bases). V was trimmed by 2 bases and J by 5 bases, leaving 18 bases between them. Germline V gene lookup returns CDR1 SGHTA and CDR2 FQGNSA. The CDR3 is 16 residues long. The CDR3 DNA sequence: TGTGCCAGCAGCTTATTGAGCGGAACAACCGGGGAGACCCAGTACTTC. This codes for CASSLLSGTTGETQYF.

This CDR3 reads CASSTTITGTDTQYF. As DNA, the CDR3 is TGTGCCAGCAGCACCACCATTACGGGCACAGATACGCAGTATTTT. This rearrangement joins TRBV9 to TRBJ2-3; D not certain. Trimming removed 4 bases at V and 1 base at J, with 13 bases between. The CDR3 contains 15 residues. From germline, CDR1 is SGDLS and CDR2 YYNGEE.

V usage is TRBV9 and J usage is TRBJ1-3, with TRBD1 as a possible D gene (6 bases). The CDR3 spans 15 residues. V was trimmed by 4 bases and J by 0 bases, leaving 11 bases between them. Germline CDR1 SGDLS, CDR2 YYNGEE. In DNA, the CDR3 is TGTGCCAGCAGCATCAGGGGAAGCTCTGGAAACACCATATATTTT. As protein: CASSIRGSSGNTIYF.

This clone appeared many times. In DNA form, the CDR3 reads TGTGCCAGCAGCTTGTTCGGTCAGAGTTCGGGTTCAGAGACCCAGTACTTC. Its protein product is CASSLFGQSSGSETQYF. The rearrangement joins TRBV5-6 to TRBJ2-5; D gene uncertain. The CDR3 consists of 17 residues. V was trimmed by 1 base and J by 4 bases, leaving 20 bases between them. Germline assignment: CDR1 SGHDT and CDR2 YYEEEE.

V gene TRBV4-1 combines with J gene TRBJ2-7; D may match TRBD1 or TRBD2 (5 bases each). The germline V gene encodes CDR1 MGHRA and CDR2 YSYEKL. The CDR3 spans 16 residues. V was pared by 4 bases and J by 5 bases, with 21 bases between. CDR3 DNA sequence: TGCGCCAGCAGCCCACAAAGGGGAGTACGGGGAGACGAGCAGTACTTC. Translation: CASSPQRGVRGDEQYF.

This clone was detected ten times or more. Other DNA variants within this sample encode the same CDR3. As DNA, the CDR3 is TGTGCCAGCAGCTGGTACCAAGAGACCCAGTACTTC. The encoded protein is CASSWYQETQYF. This rearrangement joins TRBV7-9 to TRBJ2-5; D is ambiguous. Between the trimmed V and J ends, which lost 4 bases and 0 bases, there was a span of 3 bases. The germline gives CDR1 SEHNR, CDR2 FQNEAQ (reference sequence). The CDR3 loop spans 12 amino acids.

Only one count was recorded for this clone. The chain uses TRBV6-5 and TRBJ2-5; D call uncertain. CDR1 MNHEY and CDR2 SVGAGI come from the germline V gene. The ends were cut back, 5 bases at V and 5 bases at J, with 12 bases in the middle. This CDR3 region has 13 residues. The CDR3 coding sequence is TGTGCCAGCAGTAGCTTCTCCGGGGAGACCCAGTACTTC. As protein: CASSSFSGETQYF.

This chain connects TRBV6-1 to TRBJ2-3; no definite D call. CDR3 size: 13 residues. Germline V lookup: CDR1 MNHNS, CDR2 SASEGT. V was pared by 8 bases and J by 2 bases, with 11 bases between. CDR3 nucleotide sequence: TGTGCCAGCGTCCAGGTTTTCACAGATACGCAGTATTTT. It encodes CASVQVFTDTQYF.

The V call is TRBV7-9, the J call TRBJ2-6; D gene ambiguous. V was clipped by 1 base and J by 0 bases, with 10 bases between them. The CDR3 sequence is 17 residues long. Germline-derived CDR1 and CDR2 are SEHNR and FQNEAQ (reference sequence). As DNA, the CDR3 is TGTGCCAGCAGCTTAGACTCTGGTAACTCTGGGGCCAACGTCCTGACTTTC. Translating gives CASSLDSGNSGANVLTF.

This clone occurred a few times. V gene TRBV5-1 combines with J gene TRBJ1-2; 7 bases are a match to TRBD1. V gave up 4 bases and J gave up 8 bases; unmatched junction bases: 14. The CDR3 is 15 residues long. Germline V gives CDR1 SGHRS, CDR2 YFSETQ. In nucleotides, the CDR3 is TGCGCCAGCAGCCCCCGACAGGGTTTCGTGAACGGCTACACCTTC. Translating it yields CASSPRQGFVNGYTF.

The chain recombines TRBV6-5 with TRBJ2-7; a possible D gene is TRBD2 (6 bases). Germline CDR1 and CDR2: MNHEY and SVGAGI. CDR3 size: 15 residues. V was pared by 6 bases and J by 1 base, with 16 bases between. The CDR3 coding sequence is TGTGCCAGCAGACAGATCGGGACTTCTTCCTACGAGCAGTACTTC. It translates to CASRQIGTSSYEQYF.

The chain joins TRBV7-3 to TRBJ2-1; TRBD2 matches 14 bases. The V segment lost 3 bases and the J segment 8 bases; nucleotides outside the gene matches: 6. CDR3 length: 16 amino acids. The germline gives CDR1 SGHTA, CDR2 FQGTGA. The CDR3 coding sequence is TGTGCCAGCAGCTTGGGGACTAGCGGGAGAATCGATGAGCAGTTCTTC. Translated, it gives CASSLGTSGRIDEQFF.

V gene TRBV20-1 combines with J gene TRBJ2-7, with TRBD1 identical over 9 bases. The CDR3 runs 11 residues. Losses at the gene ends were 6 bases for V and 7 bases for J; bases not matched to a gene: 4. CDR1 and CDR2 from the germline V gene are DFQATT and SNEGSKA (reference sequence). This CDR3 is CSATGGWEQYF. DNA for the CDR3: TGCAGTGCCACAGGGGGCTGGGAGCAGTACTTC.

V and J are TRBV7-2 and TRBJ1-1; possibly TRBD1 for D (6 bases). CDR1 and CDR2 (germline): SGHTA, FQGNSA. V lost 2 bases and J 1 base, leaving 8 bases between the germline ends. This CDR3 has 14 amino acids. CDR3 protein: CASSLSGANTEAFF. The CDR3 DNA reads TGTGCCAGCAGCTTATCAGGGGCGAACACTGAAGCTTTCTTT.

This clone was observed a single time. The CDR3 DNA reads TGTGCCAGCAGCGCCTTTGCGGACACTGAAGCTTTCTTT. It yields the protein CASSAFADTEAFF. The rearrangement joins TRBV7-9 to TRBJ1-1; D is ambiguous. The V end was cut by 5 bases, the J end by 3 bases, with 10 bases between. The CDR3 length is 13 residues. From germline, CDR1 is SEHNR and CDR2 FQNEAQ (reference sequence).

The rearrangement links TRBV30 to TRBJ2-3; TRBD1 aligns across 7 bases. Germline V gene sequence: CDR1 GTSNPN, CDR2 SVGIG (reference sequence). The CDR3 has 15 amino acids. V lost 5 bases, J lost 0 bases, and 8 bases stayed unmatched. The CDR3 bases are TGTGCCTGGTGTCCCGGGACAGCCAGCACAGATACGCAGTATTTT. It codes for CAWCPGTASTDTQYF.

This chain connects TRBV10-3 to TRBJ1-5, with D maybe TRBD1 (6 bases). Germline V gene data show CDR1 as ENHRY and CDR2 as SYGVKD. Deletions cut 7 bases from V and 4 bases from J, with 17 bases between. CDR3 length: 15 residues. For the CDR3, the DNA is TGTGCCATCAAAGAAGACAGGCGGGGGAATCAGCCCCAGCATTTT. This codes for CAIKEDRRGNQPQHF.

Remarks on this clone: One end of the junction varies from germline; a read error may be responsible. The rearrangement uses TRBV14 and TRBJ2-1, with D possibly being TRBD2 (5 bases). Germline CDR1 SGHDN, CDR2 FVKESK. This CDR3 comprises 12 residues. CDR3 nucleotides: TGTGCCAGCAGCCTCCAACTAGGCTCCCTAGTCTTC. Amino acid sequence: CASSLQLGSLVF.

For this clone: The same CDR3 also results from other DNA sequences found in this sample. The chain employs TRBV7-3 and TRBJ1-1, with D possibly matching TRBD1 (5 bases). Germline lookup yields CDR1 SGHTA and CDR2 FQGTGA. The length of the CDR3 is 13 residues. Deletions cut 0 bases from V and 4 bases from J, with 6 bases between. The CDR3 protein is CASSLTGGTEAFF. CDR3 in DNA: TGTGCCAGCAGCTTAACGGGGGGCACTGAAGCTTTCTTT.

The chain employs TRBV5-6 and TRBJ2-3; the D gene is possibly TRBD2 (5 bases). This CDR3 is 15 amino acids long. V lost 3 bases and J lost 0, with 11 bases in between. Germline V gene data show CDR1 as SGHDT and CDR2 as YYEEEE. The CDR3 here is CASSWWELSTDTQYF. The CDR3 DNA reads TGTGCCAGCAGCTGGTGGGAGTTGAGCACAGATACGCAGTATTTT.

This chain links TRBV5-1 with TRBJ2-5; TRBD2 agrees at 12 bases. With 2 bases clipped from V and 3 bases from J, the junction kept 5 bases outside the gene matches. CDR1 and CDR2 from the germline V gene are SGHRS and YFSETQ. This CDR3 has 16 residues. The CDR3 protein is CASSLGLAGMEETQYF. In DNA form, the CDR3 reads TGCGCCAGCAGCTTAGGACTAGCGGGAATGGAAGAGACCCAGTACTTC.

The V and J genes are TRBV5-1 and TRBJ2-5, with 14 positions matching TRBD2. Trimming cost V 5 bases and J 0 bases; bases outside gene matches: 6. This CDR3 has 17 residues. Per germline, CDR1 SGHRS and CDR2 YFSETQ. The CDR3: CASSRLAGGGYQETQYF. The CDR3 DNA reads as TGCGCCAGCAGTCGACTAGCGGGAGGGGGGTACCAAGAGACCCAGTACTTC.